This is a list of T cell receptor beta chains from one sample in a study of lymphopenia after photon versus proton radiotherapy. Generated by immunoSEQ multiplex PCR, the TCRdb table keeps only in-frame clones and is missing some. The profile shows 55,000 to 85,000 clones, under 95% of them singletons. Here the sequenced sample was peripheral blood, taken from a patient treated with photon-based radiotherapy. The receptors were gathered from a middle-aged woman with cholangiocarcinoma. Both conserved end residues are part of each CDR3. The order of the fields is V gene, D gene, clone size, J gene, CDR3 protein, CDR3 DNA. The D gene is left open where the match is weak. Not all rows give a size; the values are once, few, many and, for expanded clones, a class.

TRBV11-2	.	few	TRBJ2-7	CASSFGLRRLYEQYF	TGTGCCAGCAGCTTCGGTCTTCGTAGACTCTACGAGCAGTACTTC
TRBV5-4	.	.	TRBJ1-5	CASSSSINQPQHF	TGTGCCAGCAGCTCCTCAATCAATCAGCCCCAGCATTTT
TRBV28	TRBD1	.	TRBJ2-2	CASKLTGVGTGELFF	TGTGCCAGCAAGTTGACAGGGGTAGGAACCGGGGAGCTGTTTTTT
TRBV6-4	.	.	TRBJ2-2	CASSDKAGLAHTGELFF	TGTGCCAGCAGTGACAAGGCGGGGCTCGCCCACACCGGGGAGCTGTTTTTT
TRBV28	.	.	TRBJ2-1	CASSLGLRKSEQFF	TGTGCCAGCAGTTTAGGCCTTCGTAAAAGTGAGCAGTTCTTC
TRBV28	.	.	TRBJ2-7	CASSGTGTLTYEQYF	TGTGCCAGCAGCGGGACCGGGACTCTGACCTACGAGCAGTACTTC
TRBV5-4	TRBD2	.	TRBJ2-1	CASSFSGLIYEQFF	TGTGCCAGCAGCTTTTCGGGACTAATCTACGAGCAGTTCTTC
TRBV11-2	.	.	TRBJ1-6	CASSLGGITLHF	TGTGCCAGCAGCTTAGGTGGGATCACCCTCCACTTT
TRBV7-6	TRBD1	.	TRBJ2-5	CASSLPTGERETQYF	TGTGCCAGCAGCCTACCGACAGGGGAGAGGGAGACCCAGTACTTC
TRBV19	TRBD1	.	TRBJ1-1	CASRQGATEAFF	TGTGCCAGTCGACAGGGGGCAACTGAAGCTTTCTTT
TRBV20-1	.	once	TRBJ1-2	CSAGAVPYTF	TGCAGTGCTGGGGCGGTTCCCTACACCTTC
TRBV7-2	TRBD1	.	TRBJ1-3	CASSPSSPGQGAKNTIYF	TGTGCCAGCAGCCCTAGCTCCCCCGGACAGGGGGCTAAGAACACCATATATTTT
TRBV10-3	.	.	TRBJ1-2	CAISVDSYGYTF	TGTGCCATCAGTGTGGACAGCTATGGCTACACCTTC
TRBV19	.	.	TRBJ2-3	CASTPGGGSTDTQYF	TGTGCCAGTACCCCCGGAGGGGGGTCCACAGATACGCAGTATTTT